Listed below are T cell receptor beta chains from one sample, sequenced in a study of molecular identifiers for immune sequencing clone quantification. TCRdb fed the PCR reads into MiXCR, producing one record per CDR3 protein. The sample contains about 640,000 distinct CDR3 sequences, 20% of which appear only once. What was sequenced was naive CD8+ T cells from blood, with Jurkat cell RNA spiked in. These receptors came from a human donor in good health. Some libraries in this study had Jurkat cell RNA spiked in. Both conserved end residues are part of each CDR3. D genes are given only for firm matches. Only some rows state a clone size, as once, few, many or a class for expanded clones.

CDR3: CSVEGKVSSGHHTGASFYEQFF
DNA: TGCAGCGTTGAAGGAAAAGTTTCCTCGGGCCACCATACCGGGGCTAGCTTTTATGAGCAGTTCTTC
J: TRBJ2-1
V: TRBV29-1
D: -
size: -

CDR3: CASSYQQGNEQFF
DNA: TGTGCCAGCAGTTACCAACAGGGTAATGAGCAGTTCTTC
J: TRBJ2-1
V: TRBV6-5
D: -
size: many

CDR3: CASRSHEGSYNEQFF
DNA: TGTGCCAGCAGATCACACGAAGGCTCCTACAATGAGCAGTTCTTC
J: TRBJ2-1
V: TRBV6-1
D: -
size: -

CDR3: CSARDGRGHGYTF
DNA: TGCAGTGCTAGAGATGGTAGGGGGCATGGCTACACCTTC
J: TRBJ1-2
V: TRBV20-1
D: TRBD1
size: -

CDR3: CASSLGVVTNEKLFF
DNA: TGTGCCAGCAGTTTAGGGGTCGTCACTAATGAAAAACTGTTTTTT
J: TRBJ1-4
V: TRBV28
D: -
size: -

CDR3: CASSPSYSNTGELFF
DNA: TGTGCCAGCAGCCCATCTTACTCGAACACCGGGGAGCTGTTTTTT
J: TRBJ2-2
V: TRBV9
D: -
size: many

CDR3: CASSPKALAPDTQYF
DNA: TGCGCCAGCAGCCCGAAAGCTCTAGCCCCAGATACGCAGTATTTT
J: TRBJ2-3
V: TRBV4-1
D: -
size: many

CDR3: CAWSVSNEKLFF
DNA: TGTGCCTGGAGTGTATCTAATGAAAAACTGTTTTTT
J: TRBJ1-4
V: TRBV30
D: -
size: many

CDR3: CASSQVFGRTHEQYF
DNA: TGCGCCAGCAGCCAAGTTTTCGGAAGGACCCACGAGCAGTACTTC
J: TRBJ2-7
V: TRBV4-3
D: -
size: many

CDR3: CASSLAWASTDTQYF
DNA: TGTGCCAGCAGCTTAGCGTGGGCTAGCACAGATACGCAGTATTTT
J: TRBJ2-3
V: TRBV11-2
D: -
size: many

CDR3: CSVTDRAGYTF
DNA: TGCAGCGTAACGGACAGGGCCGGCTACACCTTC
J: TRBJ1-2
V: TRBV29-1
D: TRBD1
size: many

CDR3: CASTNPPDTEAFF
DNA: TGTGCCAGCACCAACCCACCCGACACTGAAGCTTTCTTT
J: TRBJ1-1
V: TRBV9
D: -
size: many

CDR3: CSARDRQGAYEQYF
DNA: TGCAGTGCTAGAGATCGACAGGGGGCCTACGAGCAGTACTTC
J: TRBJ2-7
V: TRBV20-1
D: TRBD1
size: many

CDR3: CATARTGWNTEAFF
DNA: TGTGCCACCGCACGGACGGGCTGGAACACTGAAGCTTTCTTT
J: TRBJ1-1
V: TRBV2
D: -
size: many

CDR3: CASSEAYPGRIDNEKLFF
DNA: TGTGCCAGCAGTGAGGCTTACCCTGGAAGGATTGATAATGAAAAACTGTTTTTT
J: TRBJ1-4
V: TRBV6-1
D: -
size: -

CDR3: CASSSTQGKLLTEAFF
DNA: TGTGCCAGTAGTAGTACACAGGGGAAACTCCTCACTGAAGCTTTCTTT
J: TRBJ1-1
V: TRBV19
D: TRBD1
size: few

CDR3: CSAPQGARLGTDTQYF
DNA: TGCAGTGCCCCCCAGGGGGCGAGGTTGGGCACAGATACGCAGTATTTT
J: TRBJ2-3
V: TRBV20-1
D: TRBD1
size: many

CDR3: CSARGQKNSEAFF
DNA: TGCAGTGCCCGGGGACAGAAGAACTCTGAAGCTTTCTTT
J: TRBJ1-1
V: TRBV20-1
D: TRBD1
size: -

CDR3: CASSLPGQGAVGETQYF
DNA: TGTGCCAGCAGCTTGCCTGGACAGGGGGCAGTCGGGGAGACCCAGTACTTC
J: TRBJ2-5
V: TRBV5-5
D: TRBD1
size: few

CDR3: CASSKGGLGYNEQFF
DNA: TGTGCCAGCAGCAAGGGAGGGTTAGGCTACAATGAGCAGTTCTTC
J: TRBJ2-1
V: TRBV7-8
D: TRBD2
size: -

CDR3: CASSYFASKRDTEAFF
DNA: TGTGCCAGCAGTTACTTCGCTTCGAAAAGGGACACTGAAGCTTTCTTT
J: TRBJ1-1
V: TRBV6-5
D: -
size: -

CDR3: CASSPKFSDTQYF
DNA: TGTGCCAGCAGCCCCAAGTTTTCAGATACGCAGTATTTT
J: TRBJ2-3
V: TRBV7-9
D: -
size: many

CDR3: CVSSISLADPYEQYF
DNA: TGTGTCAGTAGCATCTCACTAGCGGACCCCTACGAGCAGTACTTC
J: TRBJ2-7
V: TRBV19
D: TRBD2
size: once

CDR3: CASSYGAGVSADTQYF
DNA: TGTGCCAGCAGTTACGGGGCGGGAGTTTCGGCAGATACGCAGTATTTT
J: TRBJ2-3
V: TRBV6-2/TRBV6-3
D: TRBD2
size: few

CDR3: CASSQNRVETQYF
DNA: TGCGCCAGCAGCCAAAACAGGGTAGAGACCCAGTACTTC
J: TRBJ2-5
V: TRBV4-3
D: -
size: many

CDR3: CASRYLREAFF
DNA: TGTGCCAGTAGGTACCTACGAGAGGCTTTCTTT
J: TRBJ1-1
V: TRBV27
D: -
size: few

CDR3: CSVAGQNTEAFF
DNA: TGCAGCGTGGCAGGGCAGAACACTGAAGCTTTCTTT
J: TRBJ1-1
V: TRBV29-1
D: -
size: many

CDR3: CSARDLLGDTEAFF
DNA: TGCAGTGCTAGAGATCTACTAGGGGACACTGAAGCTTTCTTT
J: TRBJ1-1
V: TRBV20-1
D: -
size: many

CDR3: CASKGGAGYSNQPQHF
DNA: TGTGCCAGCAAGGGCGGGGCCGGTTATAGCAATCAGCCCCAGCATTTT
J: TRBJ1-5
V: TRBV2
D: -
size: many

CDR3: CASSPAPGQGLNEQFF
DNA: TGTGCCAGCAGCCCAGCTCCGGGACAGGGCCTCAATGAGCAGTTCTTC
J: TRBJ2-1
V: TRBV7-6
D: TRBD1
size: many

CDR3: CASSRGRNPNTEAFF
DNA: TGTGCCAGCAGCCGGGGCAGAAACCCGAACACTGAAGCTTTCTTT
J: TRBJ1-1
V: TRBV27
D: -
size: -

CDR3: CASSIAGTDYEQYF
DNA: TGTGCCAGTAGTATCGCCGGGACAGACTACGAGCAGTACTTC
J: TRBJ2-7
V: TRBV19
D: TRBD1
size: -

CDR3: CASSEPNEETQYF
DNA: TGTGCCAGCAGTGAACCCAACGAAGAGACCCAGTACTTC
J: TRBJ2-5
V: TRBV25-1
D: -
size: many